These 15 T cell receptor beta chains share one sample of origin, sequenced in a study of HIV-infected patients and healthy controls (dated by TCRdb to 2013 to 2014). Preparation of the library involved 5' RACE. Sequencing was carried out with an Illumina MiSeq. Using SuperScript III with primers targeting the alpha and beta constant regions, 500 to 550 ng of RNA was reverse transcribed. Separate alpha and beta chain libraries were generated by chain-specific third strand synthesis with multiplexing indices. TCRdb passed the public sequencing reads through fastp at Q25 and MiXCR, retaining productive beta sequences. Every CDR3 protein is listed once, alongside the most common genes and DNA of its rows. For this sample there are under 10,000 distinct CDR3 sequences; 5.5% to 6% appear just once. The top ten hold around 7.7% of the sample. Whole blood was used without cell fractionation, so the repertoire reflected all unsorted peripheral T cells.

Material for sequencing was blood. Receptors originate from an adult in good health.

The gene calls are TRBV6-2 or TRBV6-3 and TRBJ2-6; no definite D call. V shed 7 bases and J shed 1 base, with 5 bases lying between them. The CDR3 has 13 amino acids. The germline V gene has CDR1 MNHEY and CDR2 SVGEGT. CDR3 loop: CASTSSGANVLTF. CDR3 coding DNA: TGTGCCAGCACTTCATCTGGGGCCAACGTCCTGACTTTC.

The V gene is TRBV24-1, the J gene TRBJ2-3; D remains unclear. V was trimmed by 0 bases and J by 4 bases, leaving 7 bases between them. The CDR3 loop spans 14 amino acids. Germline V lookup: CDR1 KGHDR, CDR2 SFDVKD. The CDR3 coding sequence is TGTGCCACCAGTGATTTGGTTGGTCCAGATACGCAGTATTTT. Its protein product is CATSDLVGPDTQYF.

This clonotype occurred many times. V is TRBV7-9 and J is TRBJ2-1; unclear D gene. The CDR3 length is 12 residues. CDR1 is SEHNR and CDR2 is FQNEAQ in the germline V gene (reference sequence). Trimming took off 5 bases at V and 8 bases at J, with 10 bases between the two ends. The CDR3 is CASSPPGDEQFF. The CDR3 nucleotides are TGTGCCAGCAGCCCGCCTGGGGATGAGCAGTTCTTC.

This clonotype rates as medium-sized. V and J are TRBV29-1 and TRBJ1-1, with D perhaps matching TRBD1 (5 bases). The CDR3 extends over 11 amino acids. CDR1 SQVTM and CDR2 ANQGSEA come from the germline V gene. Trimming removed 4 bases at V and 5 bases at J, with 8 bases between. Here the CDR3 DNA reads TGCAGCGTTGGGGGGTGGACTGAAGCTTTCTTT. It codes for CSVGGWTEAFF.

The V and J genes are TRBV27 and TRBJ2-1; D is perhaps TRBD2 (5 bases). The CDR3 is 12 residues long. Germline V CDR1 and CDR2: MNHEY, SMNVEV (reference sequence). V lost 6 bases, J lost 7 bases, and 10 bases lay in between. CDR3 DNA: TGTGCCAGCAGCCGGACTCGGAATGAGCAGTTCTTC. Translation gives CASSRTRNEQFF.

This clonotype was observed many times. In DNA, the CDR3 is TGTGCCACCCAGGTATCGGGACAGTTCAATCAGCCCCAGCATTTT. Its translation: CATQVSGQFNQPQHF. The chain uses TRBV6-1 and TRBJ1-5; 7 nucleotides line up with TRBD1. V lost 10 bases to trimming and J lost 3 bases; unmatched junction nucleotides: 12. The CDR3 covers 15 residues. From germline, CDR1 is MNHNS and CDR2 SASEGT.

This clonotype is deemed medium-sized. The chain links TRBV16 to TRBJ1-2; TRBD1 is a possible D gene (5 bases). The ends were cut back, 1 base at V and 9 bases at J, with 15 bases in the middle. The CDR3 is 14 residues long. Germline V gene data show CDR1 as KGHSY and CDR2 as FQNENV. For the CDR3, the DNA is TGTGCCAGCAGCCAATTTACAGGAGGACTGAGCTACACCTTC. Translation: CASSQFTGGLSYTF.

The chain links TRBV10-3 to TRBJ2-3; 9 nucleotides align to TRBD2. J lost 5 bases, V lost 4 bases, and 1 base had no gene match. Germline-derived CDR1 and CDR2 are ENHRY and SYGVKD. The CDR3 has 13 amino acids. CDR3 in DNA: TGTGCCATCAGTGGCGGGAGGGGAGATACGCAGTATTTT. This encodes CAISGGRGDTQYF.

This clonotype was found many times. The V and J genes are TRBV19 and TRBJ2-1; TRBD2 aligns across 10 bases. J lost 0 bases, V lost 3 bases, and 8 bases had no gene match. Germline V lookup: CDR1 LNHDA, CDR2 SQIVND (reference sequence). This CDR3 region has 18 residues. The CDR3 here is CASSISSGRASSYNEQFF. CDR3 DNA sequence: TGTGCCAGTAGTATTTCCAGCGGGAGGGCAAGCTCCTACAATGAGCAGTTCTTC.

This clonotype is medium-sized by share. The chain employs TRBV6-6 and TRBJ1-2; no definite D call. This CDR3 spans 12 amino acids. Trimming took off 6 bases at V and 2 bases at J, with 7 bases between the two ends. Germline V gives CDR1 MNHNY, CDR2 SVGAGI (reference sequence). The DNA for the CDR3 is TGTGCCAGCAGGGACCCGAACTATGGCTACACCTTC. This encodes CASRDPNYGYTF.

The rearrangement links TRBV3-1 to TRBJ2-1, with TRBD2 matching over 11 bases. Germline CDR1 LGHDT, CDR2 YNNKEL (reference sequence). V dropped 4 bases and J dropped 4; count of bases not matched to a gene: 6. This CDR3 is 16 amino acids long. Here the CDR3 reads CASSPTGTSGYNEQFF. The CDR3 nucleotides read TGTGCCAGCAGCCCAACAGGGACTAGCGGTTACAATGAGCAGTTCTTC.

This clonotype was seen many times. The chain has TRBV5-6 and TRBJ2-1; D ambiguous. The germline V and J ends were trimmed by 0 bases and 1 base, with 8 bases remaining between them. CDR3 size: 15 residues. From germline, CDR1 is SGHDT and CDR2 YYEEEE. CDR3 sequence: CASSLGARSYNEQFF. DNA for the CDR3: TGTGCCAGCAGCTTGGGGGCGCGGTCCTACAATGAGCAGTTCTTC.

By share of the sample, this clonotype is medium-sized. This sequence joins TRBV6-1 and TRBJ1-5; 10 bases match TRBD1. V trimming: 2 bases; J trimming: 8 bases; junction bases outside the gene matches: 6. Per the germline V gene, CDR1 is MNHNS and CDR2 is SASEGT. There are 15 residues in the CDR3. The CDR3 protein is CASSESGQGEEPQHF. The CDR3 DNA follows: TGTGCCAGCAGTGAATCCGGACAGGGGGAAGAGCCCCAGCATTTT.

This clonotype counts as medium-sized. The chain carries TRBV5-1 and TRBJ2-3, with D maybe TRBD2 (5 bases). The germline V gene encodes CDR1 SGHRS and CDR2 YFSETQ. The ends were cut back, 5 bases at V and 0 bases at J, with 10 bases in the middle. CDR3 size: 14 residues. The CDR3 here is CASRETTSTDTQYF. As DNA, the CDR3 is TGCGCCAGCAGGGAGACTACAAGCACAGATACGCAGTATTTT.

This clonotype was picked up many times. The V call is TRBV19, the J call TRBJ2-3, with D possibly matching TRBD1 (6 bases). The CDR3 loop spans 13 amino acids. Deletions cut 8 bases from V and 1 base from J, with 10 bases between. CDR1 LNHDA and CDR2 SQIVND come from the germline V gene (reference sequence). The CDR3 is CASREGGTDTQYF. In nucleotides, the CDR3 is TGTGCCAGTCGAGAGGGGGGCACAGATACGCAGTATTTT.